Each of the 22 T cell receptor beta chains below was sequenced from the same sample in a study of T cell repertoires in cytomegalovirus infection. No antigen is known for these receptors. Via MiXCR, TCRdb re-called the reads, giving one row per CDR3 protein. The repertoire holds approximately 500,000 distinct CDR3 sequences, with around 35% as singletons. The material sequenced was cultured PBMCs, taken from culture after CMV antigen stimulation. The receptors shown here come from a human donor in good health (CMV status not recorded). Some clones in this sample may be carry-over from other donors' samples.

The genes are TRBV6-2 or TRBV6-3 and TRBJ2-1, with TRBD2 matching 9 bases. CDR1 and CDR2 from the germline V gene are MNHEY and SVGEGT. J gave up 13 bases and V 2 bases, and 9 bases lay outside the gene matches. This CDR3 comprises 14 residues. The CDR3 nucleotides are TGTGCCAGCAGTTACGCGGGAGGGCCACCGTATCAGTTCTTC. This translates into CASSYAGGPPYQFF.

This chain uses TRBV12-3 or TRBV12-4 with TRBJ2-7; 11 bases align to TRBD1. CDR3 length: 14 amino acids. The V and J ends lost 10 bases and 7 bases, in that order; junction bases with no gene match: 12. The CDR3 DNA follows: TGTGCCAACCAGCGGACAGGGGGCTTGGGGGAGCAGTACTTC. Its translation: CANQRTGGLGEQYF.

The chain combines TRBV19 with TRBJ2-3; 12 nucleotides line up with TRBD2. CDR1 LNHDA and CDR2 SQIVND come from the germline V gene (reference sequence). The CDR3 is 17 amino acids. V was clipped by 5 bases and J by 7 bases; unmatched bases: 13. CDR3 coding DNA: TGTGCCAGTAGTTCACGGACTAGCGGGATTGGATCCTATACGCAGTATTTT. It specifies CASSSRTSGIGSYTQYF.

The V and J genes are TRBV19 and TRBJ2-1, with D tentatively TRBD2 (7 bases). Trimming left V 3 bases short and J 2 bases short, with 29 bases between. Germline lookup yields CDR1 LNHDA and CDR2 SQIVND (reference sequence). The CDR3 length is 21 residues. The CDR3 protein is CASSMPPHKKRSGGPYNEQFF. The CDR3 DNA is TGTGCCAGTAGTATGCCCCCCCATAAAAAACGGTCGGGGGGCCCCTACAATGAGCAGTTCTTC.

This clonotype was seen a handful of times. The chain links TRBV7-8 to TRBJ1-5, with unresolved D. V was pared by 1 base and J by 3 bases, with 10 bases between. Germline-derived CDR1 and CDR2 are SGHVS and FQNEAQ. The CDR3 has 15 amino acids. CDR3 in DNA: TGTGCCAGCAGCTTAGTCCCGGGCCCCAATCAGCCCCAGCATTTT. Translating it yields CASSLVPGPNQPQHF.

The gene calls are TRBV12-5 and TRBJ1-2; 7 nucleotides align to TRBD1. The germline CDR1 and CDR2 sequences are LGHNT and FRNRAP. The V segment lost 3 bases and the J segment 0 bases; nucleotides outside the gene matches: 7. CDR3 length: 16 residues. CDR3 DNA sequence: TGTGCTAGTGGTTTCGACAGGGCGGGAGCTAACTATGGCTACACCTTC. Protein sequence: CASGFDRAGANYGYTF.

This clonotype appeared a few times. The chain couples TRBV6-1 to TRBJ2-7; D ambiguous. V lost 6 bases and J 3 bases, leaving 6 bases between the germline ends. CDR1 and CDR2 from the germline V gene are MNHNS and SASEGT. This CDR3 has 11 residues. The CDR3 here is CASSPVYEQYV. Here the CDR3 DNA reads TGTGCCAGCAGCCCGGTCTACGAGCAGTACGTC.

This clonotype showed up many times. V is TRBV12-3 or TRBV12-4 and J is TRBJ1-2, with 7 bases aligning to TRBD1. The J segment lost 5 bases and the V segment lost 6 bases, leaving 12 bases of the junction unmatched. This CDR3 comprises 15 residues. CDR3 residues: CASRQTGVSRYGYTF. DNA for the CDR3: TGTGCCAGCAGACAAACAGGGGTTTCGAGGTATGGCTACACCTTC.

The chain couples TRBV6-1 to TRBJ2-2; the D gene is possibly TRBD2 (6 bases). The CDR3 totals 16 residues. V was shortened by 5 bases and J by 7 bases, with 20 bases between the two germline ends. Germline V gives CDR1 MNHNS, CDR2 SASEGT. CDR3 amino acids: CASSYFGGKVSGELFF. CDR3 DNA: TGTGCCAGCAGTTATTTTGGCGGGAAAGTTAGCGGGGAGCTGTTTTTT.

In this sample, this clonotype turned up once. This sequence joins TRBV19 and TRBJ1-1, with 7 bases that match TRBD1. The CDR3 contains 13 residues. V gave up 7 bases and J gave up 8 bases; unmatched junction bases: 10. Germline V lookup: CDR1 LNHDA, CDR2 SQIVND (reference sequence). The CDR3 is CASTPGQLIEAFF. In DNA form, the CDR3 reads TGTGCCAGTACACCGGGACAGCTTATAGAAGCTTTCTTT.

This clonotype was found many times. The chain recombines TRBV7-2 with TRBJ1-2, with 11 bases lining up with TRBD1. The length of the CDR3 is 15 residues. Germline V CDR1 and CDR2: SGHTA, FQGNSA. With V trimmed by 5 bases and J by 4 bases, 6 bases remained unmatched. The CDR3 region is CASSRGQGASYGYTF. The CDR3 DNA reads TGTGCCAGCAGCCGCGGACAGGGGGCAAGCTATGGCTACACCTTC.

There are many counts of this clonotype. The V gene is TRBV5-6, the J gene TRBJ2-3; 7 bases agree with TRBD1. Trimming removed 1 base from V and 1 base from J; junction bases left unmatched: 3. The CDR3 is made up of 15 amino acids. Germline assignment: CDR1 SGHDT and CDR2 YYEEEE. The CDR3 region has the DNA TGTGCCAGCAGCTTGCCCGGACAGGGCACAGATACGCAGTATTTT. As protein: CASSLPGQGTDTQYF.

The rearrangement links TRBV28 to TRBJ1-1, with D unclear. Germline lookup yields CDR1 MDHEN and CDR2 SYDVKM. The CDR3 has 13 residues. Trimming shortened V by 3 bases and J by 2 bases, and 7 bases separated the two germline ends. CDR3: CASSLNHNTEAFF. The CDR3 nucleotides are TGTGCCAGCAGTTTGAATCACAACACTGAAGCTTTCTTT.

The chain couples TRBV6-6 to TRBJ2-3; D may be TRBD2 (6 bases). The CDR3 has 12 amino acids. V lost 11 bases and J lost 1, with 10 bases in between. CDR1 and CDR2 (germline): MNHNY, SVGAGI (reference sequence). The CDR3 is CALGLRTDTQYF. The DNA for the CDR3 is TGTGCCCTGGGACTTCGCACAGATACGCAGTATTTT.

This clonotype was seen more than once but under ten times. The chain couples TRBV6-1 to TRBJ2-2, with no clear D. Trimming pared 8 bases from V and 2 bases from J, leaving 12 bases between. The CDR3 length is 14 residues. Germline lookup yields CDR1 MNHNS and CDR2 SASEGT. In DNA form, the CDR3 reads TGTGCCAGCCTCCGCAGAAGCAACACCGGGGAGCTGTTTTTT. It translates to CASLRRSNTGELFF.

This clonotype appeared a few times. The chain joins TRBV7-8 to TRBJ2-7; D call uncertain. V was pared by 1 base and J by 7 bases, with 5 bases between. Germline V CDR1 and CDR2: SGHVS, FQNEAQ. This CDR3 contains 11 residues. CDR3 sequence reads: CASSLDQEQYV. Here the CDR3 DNA reads TGTGCCAGCAGCTTAGACCAGGAGCAGTACGTC.

The chain combines TRBV20-1 with TRBJ1-1, with no clear D. The germline V and J ends were trimmed by 4 bases and 3 bases, with 12 bases remaining between them. The CDR3 is made up of 13 amino acids. CDR1 is DFQATT and CDR2 is SNEGSKA in the germline V gene (reference sequence). CDR3 in DNA: TGCAGTGCTACGGGCTACGGGGACACTGAAGCTTTCTTT. It is translated as CSATGYGDTEAFF.

CDR3 coding DNA: TGTGCCAGCAGTTACTCGACTGGAGGCAGGGGGCTTGGAAACACCATATATTTT. Amino acids: CASSYSTGGRGLGNTIYF. The chain recombines TRBV6-5 with TRBJ1-3, with 8 bases matching TRBD1. V lost 0 bases and J lost 3; bases outside the gene matches: 10. The CDR3 runs 18 residues. In germline, CDR1 is MNHEY, CDR2 SVGAGI.

This clonotype was seen many times. V usage is TRBV11-2 and J usage is TRBJ2-5; D gene unclear. The CDR3 is 15 amino acids. Looked up from germline, CDR1 is SGHAT and CDR2 is FQNNGV. The germline V and J ends were trimmed by 1 base and 4 bases, with 13 bases remaining between them. The CDR3 spells CASSLGAIQSETQYF. The CDR3, as DNA: TGTGCCAGCAGCTTAGGGGCCATACAGTCAGAGACCCAGTACTTC.

The rearrangement uses TRBV4-3 and TRBJ2-3; 7 bases align to TRBD2. With 1 base clipped from V and 8 bases from J, the junction kept 3 bases outside the gene matches. Looked up from germline, CDR1 is LGHNA and CDR2 is YSLEER. CDR3 length: 13 residues. The CDR3 protein is CASSQARLATQYF. Written as DNA, the CDR3 is TGCGCCAGCAGCCAAGCGAGACTAGCTACGCAGTATTTT.

V usage is TRBV19 and J usage is TRBJ2-7; D is unclear. Germline V gene lookup returns CDR1 LNHDA and CDR2 SQIVND (reference sequence). V lost 0 bases to trimming and J lost 4 bases, with 1 base between them. The CDR3 totals 11 residues. The CDR3 spells CASSIEYEQYV. In DNA form, the CDR3 reads TGTGCCAGTAGTATAGAATACGAGCAGTACGTC.

V gene TRBV20-1 combines with J gene TRBJ2-1; 9 bases agree with TRBD2. CDR3 length: 15 residues. Germline CDR1 reads DFQATT; CDR2 reads SNEGSKA (reference sequence). The J segment lost 6 bases and the V segment lost 6 bases, leaving 12 bases of the junction unmatched. In DNA form, the CDR3 reads TGCAGTGCGACCCATAGCGGGAGAGATCCCAATGAGCAGTTCTTC. Translated: CSATHSGRDPNEQFF.